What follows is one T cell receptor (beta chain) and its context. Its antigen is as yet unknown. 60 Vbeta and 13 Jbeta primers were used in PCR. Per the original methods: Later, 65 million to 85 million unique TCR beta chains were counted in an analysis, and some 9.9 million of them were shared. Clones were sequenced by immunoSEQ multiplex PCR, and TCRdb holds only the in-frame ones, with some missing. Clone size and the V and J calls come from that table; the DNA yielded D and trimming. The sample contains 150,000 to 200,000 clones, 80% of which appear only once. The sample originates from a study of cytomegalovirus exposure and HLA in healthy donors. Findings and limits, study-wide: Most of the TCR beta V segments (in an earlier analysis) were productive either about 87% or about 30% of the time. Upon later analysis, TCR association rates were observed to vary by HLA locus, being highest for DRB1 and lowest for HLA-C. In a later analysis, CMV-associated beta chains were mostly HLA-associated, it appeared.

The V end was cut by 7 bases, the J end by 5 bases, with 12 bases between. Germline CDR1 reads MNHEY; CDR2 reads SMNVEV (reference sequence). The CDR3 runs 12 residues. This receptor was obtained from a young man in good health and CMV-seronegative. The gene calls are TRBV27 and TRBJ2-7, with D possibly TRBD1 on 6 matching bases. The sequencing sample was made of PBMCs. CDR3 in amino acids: CASKKTGDEQYF. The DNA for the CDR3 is TGTGCCAGCAAAAAGACAGGAGACGAGCAGTACTTC.